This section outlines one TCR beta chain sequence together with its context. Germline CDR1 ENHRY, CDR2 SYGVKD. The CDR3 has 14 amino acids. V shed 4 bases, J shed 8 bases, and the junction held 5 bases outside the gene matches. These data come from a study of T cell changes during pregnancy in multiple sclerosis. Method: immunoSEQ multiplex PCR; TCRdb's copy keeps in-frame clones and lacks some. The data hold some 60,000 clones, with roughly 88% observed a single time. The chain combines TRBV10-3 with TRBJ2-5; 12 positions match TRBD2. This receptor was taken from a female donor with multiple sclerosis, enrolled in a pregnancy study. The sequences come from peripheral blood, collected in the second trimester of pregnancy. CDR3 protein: CAISGLAGVGTQYF. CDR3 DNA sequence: TGTGCCATCAGTGGACTAGCGGGGGTAGGAACCCAGTACTTC.